The subject of this entry is one T cell receptor beta chain. This entry belongs to a study of blood T cell repertoires in COVID-19. Background on the study: The origin of the acute and convalescent COVID-19 samples was the United States, Italy and Spain. In each case, the material was cDNA or gDNA derived from T cells, B-cell-depleted T cells, or PBMCs.

The CDR3 loop spans 16 amino acids. CDR1 SGDLS and CDR2 YYNGEE come from the germline V gene. Losses at the gene ends were 0 bases for V and 4 bases for J; bases not matched to a gene: 3. As processed by the authors: Reference gene primers were amplified, and this amplification served to estimate nucleated cell counts. TCRdb's table, derived via immunoSEQ multiplex PCR, lists solely in-frame clones and lacks some. D and trimming come from the DNA, and the V and J calls and clone size come from that table. The sample includes some 51,000 clones, about 88% seen only once; the top ten take over 8.5%. The chain uses TRBV9 and TRBJ2-3, with 12 bases aligning to TRBD2. The TCR comes from a man aged 45-65 years with active COVID-19. The sequencing sample was made of peripheral blood. CDR3 protein: CASSVGLAGGADTQYF. The CDR3, as DNA: TGTGCCAGCAGCGTAGGGCTAGCGGGGGGGGCAGATACGCAGTATTTT. The variable domain in full, with the rest retrieved from reference TRBV9 and TRBJ2-3, is DSGVTQTPKHLITATGQRVTLRCSPRSGDLSVYWYQQSLDQGLQFLIQYYNGEERAKGNILERFSAQQFPDLHSELNLSSLELGDSALYFCASSVGLAGGADTQYFGPGTRLTVL.